This TCR beta chain came from a study of T-cell memory formation after mild COVID-19. The J segment lost 2 bases and the V segment lost 4 bases, leaving 5 bases of the junction unmatched. The CDR3 consists of 14 residues. CDR1 and CDR2 (germline): SGHDN, FVKESK. Findings and caveats of the study: Clones which contracted sat mainly in CM and EM if CD4+, and in EMRA if CD8+. CD4+ bias marked clones expanding day 15 to 37, unlike balanced contracting clones.

Remarks on this clonotype: Its target is not known.

MiXCR, run by TCRdb on the 5' RACE reads, gives a single entry per CDR3 protein. The table lists just over 200,000 distinct CDR3 sequences, 9.5% of them singletons. The material sequenced was PBMCs or a T cell subset sorted from them (not recorded which). The TCR comes from a man between 18 and 35 years old who had mild COVID-19 (a few samples of this study predate the infection). Cell type and time point are not known. V and J are TRBV14 and TRBJ2-7; 7 bases align to TRBD2. CDR3 nucleotide sequence: TGTGCCAGCAGCCGCTCGGCGGGGGCCTACGAGCAGTACTTC. Translated: CASSRSAGAYEQYF.